This T cell receptor beta chain derives from a study of cytomegalovirus exposure and HLA in healthy donors. Study conclusions and caveats: Later work found most CMV-associated TCR beta chains apparently HLA-restricted. Clonal expansion was found to be greater in HLA-associated TCR beta chains than in equally common others in a later analysis.

Primers: 60 Vbeta forward and 13 Jbeta reverse. Measured with immunoSEQ multiplex PCR; TCRdb has only the in-frame clones, and not every one. This table holds 55,000 to 70,000 clones. In nominal health when sampled, donors likely had unrecorded immune exposures nonetheless. As concerns this clone: Antigen unknown.

Sample: PBMCs. The clonotype originates from a female donor in good health and CMV-seropositive.

CDR3 sequence reads: CASSPSQGQPQHF. CDR3 bases: TGTGCCAGCTCACCTAGCCAGGGCCAGCCCCAGCATTTT. The chain joins TRBV18 to TRBJ1-5; maybe TRBD1 (5 bases). Germline V gene data show CDR1 as KGHSH and CDR2 as LQKENI. CDR3 length: 13 residues. V shed 3 bases and J shed 7 bases, with 10 bases lying between them.